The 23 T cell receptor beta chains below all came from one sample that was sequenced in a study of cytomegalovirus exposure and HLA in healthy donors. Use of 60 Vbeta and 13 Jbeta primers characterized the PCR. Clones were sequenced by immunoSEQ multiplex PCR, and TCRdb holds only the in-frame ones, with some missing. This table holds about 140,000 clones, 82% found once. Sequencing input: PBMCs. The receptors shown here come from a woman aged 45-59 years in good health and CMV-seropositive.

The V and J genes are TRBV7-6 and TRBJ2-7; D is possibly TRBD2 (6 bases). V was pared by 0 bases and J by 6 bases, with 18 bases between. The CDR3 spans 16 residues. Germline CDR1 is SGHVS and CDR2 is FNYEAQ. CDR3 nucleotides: TGTGCCAGCAGCTTAGCGGGGACTTCCGGGGCTGCCGAGCAGTACTTC. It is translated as CASSLAGTSGAAEQYF.

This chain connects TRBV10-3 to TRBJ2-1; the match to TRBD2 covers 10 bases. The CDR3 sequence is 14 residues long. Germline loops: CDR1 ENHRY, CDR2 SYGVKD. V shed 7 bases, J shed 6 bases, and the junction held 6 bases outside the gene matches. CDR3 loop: CAIKASGRSNEQFF. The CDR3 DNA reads TGTGCCATCAAAGCTAGCGGGAGATCCAATGAGCAGTTCTTC.

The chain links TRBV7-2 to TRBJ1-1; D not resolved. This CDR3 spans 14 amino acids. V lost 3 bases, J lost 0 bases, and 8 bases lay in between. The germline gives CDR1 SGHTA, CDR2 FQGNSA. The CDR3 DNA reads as TGTGCCAGCAGCTTGAGAGCGATGAACACTGAAGCTTTCTTT. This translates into CASSLRAMNTEAFF.

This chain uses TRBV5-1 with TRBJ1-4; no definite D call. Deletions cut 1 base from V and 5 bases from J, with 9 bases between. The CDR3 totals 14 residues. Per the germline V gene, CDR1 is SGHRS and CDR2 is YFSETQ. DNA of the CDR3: TGCGCCAGCAGCTTGAGGCAGAGGAATGAAAAACTGTTTTTT. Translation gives CASSLRQRNEKLFF. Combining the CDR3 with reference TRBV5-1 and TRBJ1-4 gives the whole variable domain KAGVTQTPRYLIKTRGQQVTLSCSPISGHRSVSWYQQTPGQGLQFLFEYFSETQRNKGNFPGRFSGRQFSNSRSEMNVSTLELGDSALYLCASSLRQRNEKLFFGSGTQLSVL.

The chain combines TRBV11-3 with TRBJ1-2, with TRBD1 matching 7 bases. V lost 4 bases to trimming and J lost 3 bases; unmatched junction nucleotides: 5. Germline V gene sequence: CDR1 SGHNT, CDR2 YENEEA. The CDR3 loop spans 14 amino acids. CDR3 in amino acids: CASSSDRPHYGYTF. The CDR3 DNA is TGTGCCAGCAGCTCGGACAGGCCACACTATGGCTACACCTTC.

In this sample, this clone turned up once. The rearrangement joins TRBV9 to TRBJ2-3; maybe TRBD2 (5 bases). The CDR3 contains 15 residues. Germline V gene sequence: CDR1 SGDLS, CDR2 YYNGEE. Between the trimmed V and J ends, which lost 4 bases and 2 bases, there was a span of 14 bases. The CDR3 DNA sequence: TGTGCCAGCAGCCCTCGGACTTTCTCCACAGATACGCAGTATTTT. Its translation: CASSPRTFSTDTQYF. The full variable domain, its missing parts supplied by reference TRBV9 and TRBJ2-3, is DSGVTQTPKHLITATGQRVTLRCSPRSGDLSVYWYQQSLDQGLQFLIQYYNGEERAKGNILERFSAQQFPDLHSELNLSSLELGDSALYFCASSPRTFSTDTQYFGPGTRLTVL.

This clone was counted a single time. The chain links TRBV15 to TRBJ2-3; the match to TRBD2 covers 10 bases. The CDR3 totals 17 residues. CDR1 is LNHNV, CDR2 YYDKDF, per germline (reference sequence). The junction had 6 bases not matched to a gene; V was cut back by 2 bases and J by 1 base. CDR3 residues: CATSRPKLAGRTDTQYF. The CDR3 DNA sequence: TGTGCCACCAGCAGACCCAAACTAGCGGGGCGCACAGATACGCAGTATTTT.

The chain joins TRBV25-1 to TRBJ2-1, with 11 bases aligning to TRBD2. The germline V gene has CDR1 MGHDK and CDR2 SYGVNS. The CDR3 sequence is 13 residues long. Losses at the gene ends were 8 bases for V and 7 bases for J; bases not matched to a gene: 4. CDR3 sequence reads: CASGTSGRNEQFF. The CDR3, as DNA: TGTGCCAGCGGGACTAGCGGACGGAATGAGCAGTTCTTC. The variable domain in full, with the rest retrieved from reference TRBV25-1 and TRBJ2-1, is EADIYQTPRYLVIGTGKKITLECSQTMGHDKMYWYQQDPGMELHLIHYSYGVNSTEKGDLSSESTVSRIRTEHFPLTLESARPSHTSQYLCASGTSGRNEQFFGPGTRLTVL.

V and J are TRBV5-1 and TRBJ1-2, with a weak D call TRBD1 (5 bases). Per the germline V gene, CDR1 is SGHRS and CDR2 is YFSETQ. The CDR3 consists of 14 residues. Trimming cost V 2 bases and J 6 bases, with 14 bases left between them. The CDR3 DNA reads TGCGCCAGCAGCTTAACGGCAGGGATACATGGCTACACCTTC. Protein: CASSLTAGIHGYTF.

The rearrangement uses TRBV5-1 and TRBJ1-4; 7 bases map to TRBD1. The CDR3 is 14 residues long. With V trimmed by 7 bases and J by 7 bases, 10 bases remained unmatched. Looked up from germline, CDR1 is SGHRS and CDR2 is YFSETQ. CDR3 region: CASADRAGSEKLFF. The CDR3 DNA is TGCGCCAGCGCAGACAGGGCGGGTAGTGAAAAACTGTTTTTT.

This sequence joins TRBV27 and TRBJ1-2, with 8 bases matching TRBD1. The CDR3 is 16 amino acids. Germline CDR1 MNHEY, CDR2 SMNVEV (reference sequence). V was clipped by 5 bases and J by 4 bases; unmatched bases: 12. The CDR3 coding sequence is TGTGCCAGCAGTCCCCCTAGGGCAGGGGGCATCTATGGCTACACCTTC. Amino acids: CASSPPRAGGIYGYTF.

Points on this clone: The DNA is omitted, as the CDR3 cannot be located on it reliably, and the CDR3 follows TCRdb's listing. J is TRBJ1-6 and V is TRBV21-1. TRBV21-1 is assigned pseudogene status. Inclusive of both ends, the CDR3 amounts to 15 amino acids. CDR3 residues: CASSTSSSYNSPLHF.

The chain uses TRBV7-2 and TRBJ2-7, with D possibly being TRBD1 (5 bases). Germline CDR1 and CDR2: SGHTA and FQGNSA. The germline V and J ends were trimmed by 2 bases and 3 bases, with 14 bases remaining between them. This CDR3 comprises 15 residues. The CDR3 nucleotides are TGTGCCAGCAGCTTAAGCAGGGCCGTAAGCTACGAGCAGTACTTC. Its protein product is CASSLSRAVSYEQYF.

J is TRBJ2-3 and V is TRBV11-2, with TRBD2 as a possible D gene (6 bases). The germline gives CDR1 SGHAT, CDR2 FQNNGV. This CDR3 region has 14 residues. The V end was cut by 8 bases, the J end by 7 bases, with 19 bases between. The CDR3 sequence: CASWRGGILNTQYF. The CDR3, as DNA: TGTGCCAGCTGGCGGGGCGGGATTCTAAATACGCAGTATTTT. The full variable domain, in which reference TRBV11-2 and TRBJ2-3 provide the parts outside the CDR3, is EAGVAQSPRYKIIEKRQSVAFWCNPISGHATLYWYQQILGQGPKLLIQFQNNGVVDDSQLPKDRFSAERLKGVDSTLKIQPAKLEDSAVYLCASWRGGILNTQYFGPGTRLTVL.

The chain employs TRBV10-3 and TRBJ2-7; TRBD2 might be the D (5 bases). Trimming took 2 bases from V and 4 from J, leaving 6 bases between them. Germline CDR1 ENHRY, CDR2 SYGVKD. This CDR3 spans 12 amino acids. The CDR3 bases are TGTGCCATCAGTGAGGGAGGTTACGAGCAGTACTTC. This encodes CAISEGGYEQYF.

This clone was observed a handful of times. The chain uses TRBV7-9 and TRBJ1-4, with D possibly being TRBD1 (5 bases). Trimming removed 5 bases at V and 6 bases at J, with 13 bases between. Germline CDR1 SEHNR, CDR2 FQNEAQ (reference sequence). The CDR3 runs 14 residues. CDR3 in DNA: TGTGCCAGCAGCCCGGGGAGGGACGATGAAAAACTGTTTTTT. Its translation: CASSPGRDDEKLFF. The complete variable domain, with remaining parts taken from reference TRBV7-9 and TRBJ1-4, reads DTGVSQNPRHKITKRGQNVTFRCDPISEHNRLYWYRQTLGQGPEFLTYFQNEAQLEKSRLLSDRFSAERPKGSFSTLEIQRTEQGDSAMYLCASSPGRDDEKLFFGSGTQLSVL.

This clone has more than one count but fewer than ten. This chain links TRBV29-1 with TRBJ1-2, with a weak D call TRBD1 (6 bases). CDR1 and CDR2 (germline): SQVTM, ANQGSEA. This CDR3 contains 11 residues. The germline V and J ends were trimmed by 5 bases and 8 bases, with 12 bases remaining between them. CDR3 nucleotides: TGCAGCGTTTTAGGGACAACCGGCTACACCTTC. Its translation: CSVLGTTGYTF.

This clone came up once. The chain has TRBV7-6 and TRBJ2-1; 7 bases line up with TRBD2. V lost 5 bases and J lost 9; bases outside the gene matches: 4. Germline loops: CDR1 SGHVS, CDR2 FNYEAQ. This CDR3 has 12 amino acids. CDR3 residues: CASSATSVEQFF. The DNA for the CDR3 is TGTGCCAGCAGCGCCACTAGCGTTGAGCAGTTCTTC. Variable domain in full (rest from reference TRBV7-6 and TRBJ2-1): GAGVSQSPRYKVTKRGQDVALRCDPISGHVSLYWYRQALGQGPEFLTYFNYEAQQDKSGLPNDRFSAERPEGSISTLTIQRTEQRDSAMYRCASSATSVEQFFGPGTRLTVL.

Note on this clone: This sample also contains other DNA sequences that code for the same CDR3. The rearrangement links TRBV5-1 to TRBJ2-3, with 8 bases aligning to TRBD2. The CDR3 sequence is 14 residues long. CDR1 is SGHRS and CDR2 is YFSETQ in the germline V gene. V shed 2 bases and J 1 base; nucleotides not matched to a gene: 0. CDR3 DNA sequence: TGCGCCAGCAGCTTAGCGGGAGGCACAGATACGCAGTATTTT. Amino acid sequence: CASSLAGGTDTQYF.

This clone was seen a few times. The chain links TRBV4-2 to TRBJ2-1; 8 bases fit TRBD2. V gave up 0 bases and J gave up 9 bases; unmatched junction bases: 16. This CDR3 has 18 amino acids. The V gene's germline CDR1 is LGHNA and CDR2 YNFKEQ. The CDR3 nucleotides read TGTGCCAGCAGCCAAGATGGCTCCCTGCGAGCGGGAGAGGGTGAGCAGTTCTTC. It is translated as CASSQDGSLRAGEGEQFF.

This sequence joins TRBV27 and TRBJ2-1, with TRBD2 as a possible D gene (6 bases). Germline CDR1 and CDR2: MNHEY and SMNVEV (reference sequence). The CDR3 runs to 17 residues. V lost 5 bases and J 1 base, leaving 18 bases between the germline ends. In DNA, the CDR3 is TGTGCCAGCAGTCCCCTACCGTCTAGCGAATCCTACAATGAGCAGTTCTTC. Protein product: CASSPLPSSESYNEQFF.

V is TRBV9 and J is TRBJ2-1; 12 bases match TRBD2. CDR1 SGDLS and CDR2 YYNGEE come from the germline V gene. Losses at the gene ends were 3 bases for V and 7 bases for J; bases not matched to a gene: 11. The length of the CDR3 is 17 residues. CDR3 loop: CASSATQLAGGKNEQFF. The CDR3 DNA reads TGTGCCAGCAGCGCAACCCAACTAGCGGGAGGTAAGAATGAGCAGTTCTTC.

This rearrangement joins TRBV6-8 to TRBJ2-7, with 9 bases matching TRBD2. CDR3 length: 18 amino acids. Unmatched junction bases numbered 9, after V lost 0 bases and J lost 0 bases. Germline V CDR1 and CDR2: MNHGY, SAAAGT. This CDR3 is CASSYSGLADWVSYEQYF. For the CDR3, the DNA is TGTGCCAGCAGTTACTCGGGACTAGCAGATTGGGTCTCCTACGAGCAGTACTTC.